These T cell receptor beta chains were read from a single sample in a study of blood T cell repertoires in COVID-19. The data were produced by immunoSEQ multiplex PCR, yet TCRdb's version contains in-frame clones alone and is incomplete. Of nearly 50,000 clones listed, 86% are singletons. The sequenced sample consisted of peripheral blood. These receptors all come from a woman aged 60 to 75 with acute or convalescent COVID-19. CDR3s include the opening cysteine and the closing phenylalanine or tryptophan. A D gene is named only where the DNA matches it firmly.

d_call j_call v_call cdr3_nt cdr3_aa
- TRBJ2-6 TRBV2 TGTGCCAGCACCCCGGAGGCGGCTGGGGCCAACGTCCTGACTTTC CASTPEAAGANVLTF
TRBD2 TRBJ2-1 TRBV4-2 TGTGCCAGCAGCCAAGGGGGAGGGGCCTACAATGAGCAGTTCTTC CASSQGGGAYNEQFF
- TRBJ1-3 TRBV19 TGTGCCAGTAGTGACCAGGGTGCTGGAAACACCATATATTTT CASSDQGAGNTIYF
TRBD1 TRBJ1-1 TRBV27 TGTGCCAGCAGTGTAAGACAGGGGATCACTGAAGCTTTCTTT CASSVRQGITEAFF
- TRBJ1-4 TRBV5-1 TGCGCCAGCAGCCTGACAGGTACGGGACGTGGAGAAAAACTGTTTTTT CASSLTGTGRGEKLFF
TRBD1 TRBJ1-2 TRBV10-3 TGTGCCATCAGTGAGTATCCTCCCTTCTCTCCGGACAGGGGATACTATGGCTACACCTTC CAISEYPPFSPDRGYYGYTF
TRBD2 TRBJ2-5 TRBV30 TGTGCCTGTTCTACTAGCGGGGGGGCAGAGACCCAGTACTTC CACSTSGGAETQYF
- TRBJ2-1 TRBV30 TGTGCCTGGAGTCTAAAATCCCGTCGGGTGAGGGAGCCCGGGCGGTTCTTC CAWSLKSRRVREPGRFF
TRBD1 TRBJ1-6 TRBV25-1 TGTGCCAGCAGTGGGGACAGAGCCTATAATTCACCCCTCCACTTT CASSGDRAYNSPLHF
- TRBJ2-5 TRBV29-1 TGCAGCGTAGCAACGAGAGCGGAAGAGACCCAGTACTTC CSVATRAEETQYF
TRBD1 TRBJ1-2 TRBV5-1 TGCGCCAGCAGCCCGGGACAGGGGGCAGGAGGCTACACCTTC CASSPGQGAGGYTF
- TRBJ2-5 TRBV11-2 TGTGCCAGTCGTGCTATGGACTCCCAGGAGACCCAGTACTTC CASRAMDSQETQYF
- TRBJ2-7 TRBV7-9 TGTGCCAGCAGCTTCGCAAACGGGGGCGAGCAGTACTTC CASSFANGGEQYF
TRBD1 TRBJ1-2 TRBV3-1/TRBV3-2 TGTGCCAGCAGCCAAGTGACAGGGCGATATGGCTACACCTTC CASSQVTGRYGYTF